What follows are 29 T cell receptor beta chains derived from one specimen sequenced in a study of response to subunit inactivated influenza vaccine. TCRdb independently ran MiXCR on the RT-PCR reads; one entry per CDR3 protein. Of about 530,000 distinct CDR3 sequences listed, under 15% are singletons. The material was PBMCs from blood, obtained 35 to 45 days after vaccination. These receptors originate from a man aged 45-65 years who received an inactivated influenza vaccine.

This clonotype has only a few counts. V and J are TRBV28 and TRBJ1-2; no clear D. The CDR3 sequence is 12 residues long. V lost 7 bases, J lost 2 bases, and 8 bases lay in between. CDR1 MDHEN and CDR2 SYDVKM come from the germline V gene. The CDR3 sequence: CASTPDNYGYTF. The CDR3 DNA sequence: TGTGCCAGCACGCCCGACAACTATGGCTACACCTTC.

The gene calls are TRBV2 and TRBJ2-5, with D unresolved. The CDR3 length is 14 residues. The germline V gene has CDR1 SNHLY and CDR2 FYNNEI. V lost 8 bases and J lost 0, with 13 bases in between. CDR3 nucleotides: TGTGCCAGCTCCGCAGCTTCGTACCAAGAGACCCAGTACTTC. Protein: CASSAASYQETQYF. The whole variable domain, remainder taken from reference TRBV2 and TRBJ2-5, is EPEVTQTPSHQVTQMGQEVILRCVPISNHLYFYWYRQILGQKVEFLVSFYNNEISEKSEIFDDQFSVERPDGSNFTLKIRSTKLEDSAMYFCASSAASYQETQYFGPGTRLLVL.

There are a few counts of this clonotype. V usage is TRBV12-3 or TRBV12-4 and J usage is TRBJ1-1; D is ambiguous. This CDR3 has 13 amino acids. The V end was cut by 2 bases, the J end by 1 base, with 5 bases between. The CDR3 nucleotides are TGTGCCAGCAGTTTAAAGAGGAACACTGAAGCTTTCTTT. Encoded protein: CASSLKRNTEAFF.

The table lists this clonotype with a few counts. V and J are TRBV4-3 and TRBJ2-1, with D unresolved. V shed 0 bases and J shed 14 bases, with 17 bases lying between them. From germline, CDR1 is LGHNA and CDR2 YSLEER. The CDR3 has 14 amino acids. The CDR3 protein is CASSQDRYGSHEFF. DNA of the CDR3: TGCGCCAGCAGCCAAGATAGGTACGGATCCCACGAGTTCTTC.

This chain connects TRBV10-3 to TRBJ2-7; unclear D gene. CDR1 is ENHRY, CDR2 SYGVKD, per germline. Trimming shortened V by 0 bases and J by 2 bases, and 2 bases separated the two germline ends. This CDR3 has 12 residues. Here the CDR3 DNA reads TGTGCCATCAGTGAGTCAGCCTACGAGCAGTACTTC. Amino acid sequence: CAISESAYEQYF.

Worth noting for this clonotype: Germline is not matched at one junction end, which may reflect a read error. DNA for the CDR3: TGCAGTGCCAGAGTGCGGGGGGGCACAGATACGCAGTATTTT. Its protein product is CSARVRGGTDTQYF. This chain links TRBV20-1 with TRBJ2-3; 8 positions match TRBD2. The V gene's germline CDR1 is DFQATT and CDR2 SNEGSKA (reference sequence). CDR3 length equals 14 residues.

This clonotype was observed a handful of times. The chain is built from TRBV18 and TRBJ1-3; 7 bases line up with TRBD1. Germline V CDR1 and CDR2: KGHSH, LQKENI. This CDR3 spans 16 amino acids. J was trimmed by 0 bases and V by 2 bases; bases with no gene match: 4. This chain's CDR3 is CASSPDGTDSGNTIYF. CDR3 in DNA: TGTGCCAGCTCACCAGACGGGACAGACTCTGGAAACACCATATATTTT.

The chain has TRBV6-1 and TRBJ2-7; D remains ambiguous. Germline CDR1 and CDR2: MNHNS and SASEGT. The CDR3 sequence is 14 residues long. V was trimmed by 5 bases and J by 2 bases, leaving 13 bases between them. The CDR3 reads CASSQDTETYEQYF. The CDR3 nucleotides are TGTGCCAGCAGTCAAGACACCGAAACCTACGAGCAGTACTTC.

The CDR3 region has the DNA TGCAGTGCTAGGCTAGGGAATTCACCCCTCCACTTT. It encodes CSARLGNSPLHF. The chain combines TRBV20-1 with TRBJ1-6; D is ambiguous. This CDR3 has 12 amino acids. V gave up 3 bases and J gave up 7 bases, with 7 bases separating them. Per germline, CDR1 DFQATT and CDR2 SNEGSKA (reference sequence).

The CDR3 is CASSGSVANYGYTF. The CDR3 DNA reads as TGTGCCAGCAGCGGGAGCGTGGCTAACTATGGCTACACCTTC. The rearrangement joins TRBV7-2 to TRBJ1-2; unclear D gene. From germline, CDR1 is SGHTA and CDR2 FQGNSA. The CDR3 extends over 14 amino acids. The V end was cut by 5 bases, the J end by 0 bases, with 10 bases between.

The chain couples TRBV27 to TRBJ2-7; D not resolved. Germline loops: CDR1 MNHEY, CDR2 SMNVEV (reference sequence). The CDR3 sequence is 15 residues long. Trimming shortened V by 4 bases and J by 2 bases, and 15 bases separated the two germline ends. CDR3 DNA sequence: TGTGCCAGCAGTTCCCCCGTTGGGTCTACCTACGAGCAGTACTTC. Translation: CASSSPVGSTYEQYF.

V usage is TRBV5-6 and J usage is TRBJ2-1; 8 bases map to TRBD1. Per germline, CDR1 SGHDT and CDR2 YYEEEE. CDR3 length: 15 residues. The V and J ends lost 7 bases and 0 bases, in that order; junction bases with no gene match: 6. As DNA, the CDR3 is TGTGCCAGCGGCCCCGGGACAGGCTCCTACAATGAGCAGTTCTTC. Translation: CASGPGTGSYNEQFF. Supplemented by reference TRBV5-6 and TRBJ2-1, the full variable domain reads DAGVTQSPTHLIKTRGQQVTLRCSPKSGHDTVSWYQQALGQGPQFIFQYYEEEERQRGNFPDRFSGHQFPNYSSELNVNALLLGDSALYLCASGPGTGSYNEQFFGPGTRLTVL.

The CDR3 reads CASSPRHSNTEAFF. Written as DNA, the CDR3 is TGTGCCAGCAGCCCCCGACATTCGAACACTGAAGCTTTCTTT. The V and J genes are TRBV9 and TRBJ1-1; no definite D call. Germline CDR1 reads SGDLS; CDR2 reads YYNGEE. Trimming removed 4 bases at V and 1 base at J, with 11 bases between. CDR3 length: 14 residues.

The table lists this clonotype with a few counts. The CDR3, as DNA: TGCGCCAGCAGCTTGGCCGGGGAGCGAACCTCCTACAATGAGCAGTTCTTC. This codes for CASSLAGERTSYNEQFF. The chain links TRBV5-1 to TRBJ2-1, with a possible D match to TRBD2 (5 bases). V lost 0 bases and J lost 0, with 13 bases in between. The germline gives CDR1 SGHRS, CDR2 YFSETQ. CDR3 length equals 17 residues.

This clonotype was detected many times. This rearrangement joins TRBV12-3 or TRBV12-4 to TRBJ2-1; TRBD2 agrees at 12 bases. The CDR3 extends over 16 amino acids. V dropped 6 bases and J dropped 0; count of bases not matched to a gene: 3. CDR3 DNA: TGTGCCAGCAGCCCTAGCGGGAGGGGCTCCTACAATGAGCAGTTCTTC. Its translation: CASSPSGRGSYNEQFF.

This clonotype was counted between two and nine times. This chain uses TRBV5-1 with TRBJ2-2; the D is unclear. V lost 0 bases and J 7 bases, leaving 19 bases between the germline ends. Germline values: CDR1 SGHRS, CDR2 YFSETQ. The CDR3 length is 17 residues. The CDR3 DNA reads TGCGCCAGCAGCTTGGATTTTAACTGGGGATCGGACGGGGAGCTGTTTTTT. It codes for CASSLDFNWGSDGELFF.

This clonotype was seen a handful of times. The CDR3: CATSRGTGGEASYEQYF. In DNA form, the CDR3 reads TGTGCCACCAGCAGAGGTACCGGAGGGGAGGCCTCCTACGAGCAGTACTTC. The chain has TRBV15 and TRBJ2-7, with D perhaps matching TRBD2 (6 bases). The length of the CDR3 is 17 residues. Deletions cut 1 base from V and 0 bases from J, with 16 bases between. Germline CDR1 LNHNV, CDR2 YYDKDF (reference sequence). Complete variable domain (other parts from reference TRBV15 and TRBJ2-7): DAMVIQNPRYQVTQFGKPVTLSCSQTLNHNVMYWYQQKSSQAPKLLFHYYDKDFNNEADTPDNFQSRRPNTSFCFLDIRSPGLGDTAMYLCATSRGTGGEASYEQYFGPGTRLTVT.

This clonotype has more than one count but fewer than ten. The gene calls are TRBV4-3 and TRBJ1-4; no clear D gene. This CDR3 has 13 amino acids. Germline V CDR1 and CDR2: LGHNA, YSLEER. The V and J ends lost 0 bases and 7 bases respectively, with 6 bases between them. This chain's CDR3 is CASSQDLSEKLFF. Here the CDR3 DNA reads TGCGCCAGCAGCCAAGATCTGAGTGAAAAACTGTTTTTT.

This chain links TRBV7-9 with TRBJ2-7; either TRBD1 or TRBD2 may fit D (5 bases each). Germline loops: CDR1 SEHNR, CDR2 FQNEAQ (reference sequence). The V end lost 1 base, the J end lost 2 bases, and 18 bases lay between the germline ends. The CDR3 consists of 17 residues. Here the CDR3 DNA reads TGTGCCAGCAGCTTAGGAGGCTTTGGGGGACGGGCCTACGAGCAGTACTTC. As protein: CASSLGGFGGRAYEQYF.

CDR3 in amino acids: CASSLGAIDPEAFF. The CDR3 nucleotides are TGCGCCAGCAGCTTGGGCGCTATTGACCCTGAAGCTTTCTTT. The gene calls are TRBV5-1 and TRBJ1-1; D call uncertain. Germline CDR1 is SGHRS and CDR2 is YFSETQ. With 0 bases removed from V and 6 bases from J, the gap between germline ends came to 12 bases. This CDR3 spans 14 amino acids.

Only a few counts were recorded for this clonotype. This chain uses TRBV20-1 with TRBJ2-7, with 7 bases identical to TRBD2. CDR3 size: 14 residues. After removal of 6 bases from V and 2 bases from J, the junction contained 10 bases not matched to a gene. Germline-derived CDR1 and CDR2 are DFQATT and SNEGSKA (reference sequence). The CDR3 here is CSAEREGVPYEQYF. CDR3 DNA sequence: TGCAGTGCCGAGAGGGAGGGAGTGCCCTACGAGCAGTACTTC.

About this clonotype: Since a much larger clone is just one base distant, this may be a read error. The chain uses TRBV5-5 and TRBJ2-7; D is uncertain. This CDR3 contains 14 residues. The germline V gene has CDR1 SGHKS and CDR2 YYEKEE (reference sequence). The CDR3 loop reads CASRLALRTYEQYF. The CDR3 DNA is TGTGCCAGCAGGTTGGCCTTACGGACCTACGAGCAGTACTTC.

This clonotype has ten or more counts. This chain links TRBV20-1 with TRBJ2-7, with 10 bases fitting TRBD2. This CDR3 is built from 14 residues. J was trimmed by 4 bases and V by 3 bases; bases with no gene match: 6. Germline V CDR1 and CDR2: DFQATT, SNEGSKA (reference sequence). The CDR3 region has the DNA TGCAGTGCTAGGGAATCTAGCGGGGGATACGAGCAGTACTTC. It is translated as CSARESSGGYEQYF.

This chain joins TRBV6-5 and TRBJ2-7; D is undetermined. Trimming cost V 2 bases and J 9 bases, with 11 bases left between them. This CDR3 comprises 12 residues. CDR1 MNHEY and CDR2 SVGAGI come from the germline V gene. The CDR3, as DNA: TGTGCCAGCAGTTACGGTGGGGTAGGGCAGTACTTC. Translated: CASSYGGVGQYF.

In its sample, this clonotype was seen a few times. This chain joins TRBV29-1 and TRBJ2-5; D unclear. CDR3 length: 11 residues. Trimming stripped 7 bases from V and 5 bases from J, with 11 bases between. From germline, CDR1 is SQVTM and CDR2 ANQGSEA. In nucleotides, the CDR3 is TGCAGCGCCACCCCTTCTGAGACCCAGTACTTC. Translating gives CSATPSETQYF.

This clonotype turned up a few times. The rearrangement joins TRBV6-2 or TRBV6-3 to TRBJ2-1; TRBD1 matches at 8 bases. Germline V lookup: CDR1 MNHEY, CDR2 SVGEGT. The junction had 17 bases not matched to a gene; V was cut back by 7 bases and J by 6 bases. CDR3 length: 17 residues. The CDR3 nucleotides are TGTGCCAGCATCAGTACGACCCAGGGGGCAGGGGGCAATGAGCAGTTCTTC. It yields the protein CASISTTQGAGGNEQFF.

This clonotype was seen a few times. This chain uses TRBV20-1 with TRBJ1-6; D may be TRBD1 (5 bases). The ends were cut back, 1 base at V and 10 bases at J, with 11 bases in the middle. The CDR3 has 13 residues. The germline V gene encodes CDR1 DFQATT and CDR2 SNEGSKA (reference sequence). The CDR3 DNA reads as TGCAGTGCTAGAGTAGAGGGGCGGTCACCCCTCCACTTT. This sequence encodes CSARVEGRSPLHF.

The chain uses TRBV6-2 or TRBV6-3 and TRBJ2-7; tentatively, D is TRBD2 (7 bases). CDR1 is MNHEY and CDR2 is SVGEGT in the germline V gene. The CDR3 contains 13 residues. Trimming took off 8 bases at V and 1 base at J, with 12 bases between the two ends. Here the CDR3 DNA reads TGTGCCAGCGGCCGGGGGGCGTCCTACGAGCAGTACTTC. This sequence encodes CASGRGASYEQYF.

This clonotype was counted a few times. The chain has TRBV28 and TRBJ2-4; 7 positions agree with TRBD2. The CDR3 totals 13 residues. Unmatched junction bases numbered 3, after V lost 6 bases and J lost 4 bases. Germline CDR1 MDHEN, CDR2 SYDVKM. The chain's CDR3 is CASSWGGKNIQYF. In DNA form, the CDR3 reads TGTGCCAGCAGCTGGGGAGGGAAAAACATTCAGTACTTC.